A selection of T cell receptor beta chains follows, all from one sample in a study of cytomegalovirus exposure and HLA in healthy donors. Assay used: immunoSEQ multiplex PCR; TCRdb lists only in-frame clones, some missing. The sample contains approximately 270,000 clones, approximately 86% of which appear only once. What was sequenced was PBMCs. These receptors originate from a young woman in good health and CMV-seronegative. CDR3s include the opening cysteine and the closing phenylalanine or tryptophan. Fields, in order: D gene, J gene, clone size, V gene, CDR3 protein, CDR3 DNA. A D gene is named only where the DNA matches it firmly. Clone size appears in some rows only: once, few, many, or a class for an expanded clone.

D gene: TRBD2; J gene: TRBJ2-5; clone size: .; V gene: TRBV2; CDR3 protein: CASSKIAGGIETQYF; CDR3 DNA: TGTGCCAGCAGTAAGATAGCGGGGGGGATTGAGACCCAGTACTTC
D gene: TRBD2; J gene: TRBJ2-1; clone size: .; V gene: TRBV6-1; CDR3 protein: CASSDLAGGYNEQFF; CDR3 DNA: TGTGCCAGCAGTGACCTAGCGGGAGGGTACAATGAGCAGTTCTTC
D gene: TRBD1; J gene: TRBJ2-3; clone size: once; V gene: TRBV12-5; CDR3 protein: CASGLTLTGATSTDTQYF; CDR3 DNA: TGTGCTAGTGGTTTGACCCTCACAGGGGCCACTAGCACAGATACGCAGTATTTT
D gene: .; J gene: TRBJ2-1; clone size: .; V gene: TRBV10-3; CDR3 protein: CAISDGSSYNEQFF; CDR3 DNA: TGTGCCATCAGTGACGGGAGCTCCTACAATGAGCAGTTCTTC
D gene: .; J gene: TRBJ2-1; clone size: .; V gene: TRBV7-3; CDR3 protein: CASSPSGSSYNEQFF; CDR3 DNA: TGTGCCAGCAGCCCAAGCGGAAGCTCCTACAATGAGCAGTTCTTC
D gene: TRBD1; J gene: TRBJ1-5; clone size: .; V gene: TRBV5-1; CDR3 protein: CASRLNPTDRGSNQPQHF; CDR3 DNA: TGCGCCAGCAGATTGAACCCTACGGACAGGGGAAGCAATCAGCCCCAGCATTTT
D gene: .; J gene: TRBJ2-7; clone size: .; V gene: TRBV9; CDR3 protein: CASSPTNTAYEQYF; CDR3 DNA: TGTGCCAGCAGCCCCACCAACACCGCCTACGAGCAGTACTTC
D gene: .; J gene: TRBJ2-2; clone size: .; V gene: TRBV4-3; CDR3 protein: CASSQLRSGVTTGELFF; CDR3 DNA: TGCGCCAGCAGCCAACTGCGTTCCGGGGTAACGACCGGGGAGCTGTTTTTT
D gene: TRBD2; J gene: TRBJ2-7; clone size: .; V gene: TRBV7-2; CDR3 protein: CASSLLAGGNYEQYF; CDR3 DNA: TGTGCCAGCAGCCTTCTAGCGGGGGGAAATTACGAGCAGTACTTC
D gene: TRBD1; J gene: TRBJ1-2; clone size: .; V gene: TRBV27; CDR3 protein: CASSLGQNYGYTF; CDR3 DNA: TGTGCCAGCAGTTTGGGACAGAACTATGGCTACACCTTC
D gene: TRBD1; J gene: TRBJ1-1; clone size: .; V gene: TRBV29-1; CDR3 protein: CSLGGQGSTEAFF; CDR3 DNA: TGCAGCCTTGGGGGACAGGGTTCCACTGAAGCTTTCTTT
D gene: .; J gene: TRBJ1-2; clone size: few; V gene: TRBV7-9; CDR3 protein: CASSLDTNYGYTF; CDR3 DNA: TGTGCCAGCAGCTTAGATACTAACTATGGCTACACCTTC
D gene: TRBD2; J gene: TRBJ2-1; clone size: .; V gene: TRBV4-3; CDR3 protein: CASSPGLAGASVDEQFF; CDR3 DNA: TGCGCCAGCAGCCCAGGACTAGCGGGGGCCTCAGTCGATGAGCAGTTCTTC
D gene: .; J gene: TRBJ1-6; clone size: .; V gene: TRBV30; CDR3 protein: CAWSVRGTYNSPLHF; CDR3 DNA: TGTGCCTGGAGTGTACGGGGAACCTATAATTCACCCCTCCACTTT
D gene: TRBD1; J gene: TRBJ2-3; clone size: .; V gene: TRBV28; CDR3 protein: CASSQTRGLDTQYF; CDR3 DNA: TGTGCCAGCAGCCAAACCAGGGGGCTGGATACGCAGTATTTT
D gene: TRBD1; J gene: TRBJ2-3; clone size: .; V gene: TRBV10-1; CDR3 protein: CATATGRTDTQYF; CDR3 DNA: TGCGCCACCGCGACAGGGCGAACAGATACGCAGTATTTT
D gene: .; J gene: TRBJ1-2; clone size: .; V gene: TRBV27; CDR3 protein: CASSLGPKRGYTF; CDR3 DNA: TGTGCCAGCAGTTTGGGGCCAAAAAGAGGCTACACCTTC
D gene: TRBD1; J gene: TRBJ1-5; clone size: .; V gene: TRBV19; CDR3 protein: CASSRQGEQPQHF; CDR3 DNA: TGTGCCAGTAGTCGACAGGGCGAGCAGCCCCAGCATTTT
D gene: .; J gene: TRBJ2-7; clone size: .; V gene: TRBV30; CDR3 protein: CAWSLGAGTPYEQYF; CDR3 DNA: TGTGCCTGGAGTTTAGGCGCCGGGACTCCCTACGAGCAGTACTTC
D gene: .; J gene: TRBJ1-2; clone size: .; V gene: TRBV30; CDR3 protein: CAWSVHGANYGYTF; CDR3 DNA: TGTGCCTGGAGTGTACACGGAGCTAACTATGGCTACACCTTC
D gene: .; J gene: TRBJ1-3; clone size: .; V gene: TRBV28; CDR3 protein: CASSPLTGSRDTIYF; CDR3 DNA: TGTGCCAGCAGTCCCCTGACAGGCTCGAGGGACACCATATATTTT
D gene: .; J gene: TRBJ2-1; clone size: once; V gene: TRBV6-1; CDR3 protein: CASSASSAATGQFF; CDR3 DNA: TGTGCCAGCAGTGCAAGTTCCGCCGCTACGGGGCAGTTCTTC
D gene: .; J gene: TRBJ1-3; clone size: .; V gene: TRBV28; CDR3 protein: CASSAGVSSGNTIYF; CDR3 DNA: TGTGCCAGCAGCGCAGGGGTCAGCTCTGGAAACACCATATATTTT
D gene: .; J gene: TRBJ2-7; clone size: .; V gene: TRBV5-1; CDR3 protein: CASSWSTGPPEQYF; CDR3 DNA: TGCGCCAGCAGCTGGTCGACAGGCCCCCCCGAGCAGTACTTC
D gene: .; J gene: TRBJ2-1; clone size: .; V gene: TRBV6-4; CDR3 protein: CASSDSGSQDYNEQFF; CDR3 DNA: TGTGCCAGCAGTGACTCAGGCTCTCAGGACTACAATGAGCAGTTCTTC
D gene: TRBD2; J gene: TRBJ2-3; clone size: .; V gene: TRBV7-6; CDR3 protein: CASSLRRGGTDTQYF; CDR3 DNA: TGTGCCAGCAGCTTACGGCGGGGGGGCACAGATACGCAGTATTTT
D gene: TRBD1; J gene: TRBJ1-1; clone size: once; V gene: TRBV28; CDR3 protein: CASIAGQGNTEAFF; CDR3 DNA: TGTGCCAGCATCGCGGGACAGGGAAACACTGAAGCTTTCTTT
D gene: .; J gene: TRBJ1-1; clone size: .; V gene: TRBV19; CDR3 protein: CASSMGLLNTEAFF; CDR3 DNA: TGTGCCAGTAGTATGGGACTCCTGAACACTGAAGCTTTCTTT
D gene: .; J gene: TRBJ1-5; clone size: .; V gene: TRBV6-5; CDR3 protein: CASSSAGRTNQPQHF; CDR3 DNA: TGTGCCAGCAGTTCGGCGGGACGGACGAATCAGCCCCAGCATTTT
D gene: TRBD1; J gene: TRBJ2-1; clone size: .; V gene: TRBV4-1; CDR3 protein: CASSQDTVGGQGAYNEQFF; CDR3 DNA: TGCGCCAGCAGCCAGGATACCGTAGGAGGACAGGGGGCCTACAATGAGCAGTTCTTC
D gene: .; J gene: TRBJ2-7; clone size: .; V gene: TRBV29-1; CDR3 protein: CSVDSQGPEWGEQYF; CDR3 DNA: TGCAGCGTTGATTCCCAGGGGCCGGAGTGGGGCGAGCAGTACTTC
D gene: TRBD2; J gene: TRBJ2-7; clone size: .; V gene: TRBV4-3; CDR3 protein: CASSQELAGVSYEQYF; CDR3 DNA: TGCGCCAGCAGCCAAGAGCTAGCGGGGGTCTCCTACGAGCAGTACTTC
D gene: TRBD1; J gene: TRBJ1-3; clone size: .; V gene: TRBV25-1; CDR3 protein: CASVDRAPGNTIYF; CDR3 DNA: TGTGCCAGCGTAGACAGGGCACCTGGAAACACCATATATTTT
D gene: TRBD2; J gene: TRBJ2-1; clone size: .; V gene: TRBV2; CDR3 protein: CASSQLAGGPGEQFF; CDR3 DNA: TGTGCCAGCAGTCAACTAGCGGGAGGGCCAGGTGAGCAGTTCTTC
D gene: TRBD1; J gene: TRBJ2-1; clone size: .; V gene: TRBV6-5; CDR3 protein: CASSYSGTGAYNEQFF; CDR3 DNA: TGTGCCAGCAGTTACTCTGGGACAGGGGCCTACAATGAGCAGTTCTTC
D gene: .; J gene: TRBJ2-3; clone size: .; V gene: TRBV5-1; CDR3 protein: CASRSQGPSDTQYF; CDR3 DNA: TGCGCCAGCAGATCCCAGGGCCCCTCAGATACGCAGTATTTT
D gene: TRBD1; J gene: TRBJ1-1; clone size: .; V gene: TRBV5-1; CDR3 protein: CASSLGQGLNTEAFF; CDR3 DNA: TGCGCCAGCAGCCTAGGACAGGGGTTGAACACTGAAGCTTTCTTT
D gene: TRBD1; J gene: TRBJ1-4; clone size: once; V gene: TRBV4-3; CDR3 protein: CASSQQGAATNEKLFF; CDR3 DNA: TGCGCCAGCAGCCAACAGGGGGCTGCAACTAATGAAAAACTGTTTTTT
D gene: .; J gene: TRBJ1-1; clone size: .; V gene: TRBV9; CDR3 protein: CASSVDAETEAFF; CDR3 DNA: TGTGCCAGCAGCGTAGATGCGGAGACTGAAGCTTTCTTT
D gene: .; J gene: TRBJ1-5; clone size: .; V gene: TRBV27; CDR3 protein: CASSLSRGGNQPQHF; CDR3 DNA: TGTGCCAGCAGTTTAAGCAGGGGCGGGAATCAGCCCCAGCATTTT
D gene: .; J gene: TRBJ2-2; clone size: .; V gene: TRBV9; CDR3 protein: CASSVATPGVHTGELFF; CDR3 DNA: TGTGCCAGCAGCGTAGCTACGCCAGGGGTTCACACCGGGGAGCTGTTTTTT
D gene: TRBD2; J gene: TRBJ2-2; clone size: .; V gene: TRBV19; CDR3 protein: CASKGTSGDSNTGELFF; CDR3 DNA: TGTGCCAGTAAAGGGACTAGCGGTGATTCGAACACCGGGGAGCTGTTTTTT
D gene: TRBD2; J gene: TRBJ2-3; clone size: .; V gene: TRBV9; CDR3 protein: CASSVQFEREDFTDTQYF; CDR3 DNA: TGTGCCAGCAGCGTCCAATTTGAGCGGGAGGATTTCACAGATACGCAGTATTTT
D gene: .; J gene: TRBJ1-2; clone size: .; V gene: TRBV18; CDR3 protein: CASSPPDTAYGYTF; CDR3 DNA: TGTGCCAGCTCACCACCGGACACAGCCTATGGCTACACCTTC
D gene: .; J gene: TRBJ2-1; clone size: .; V gene: TRBV14; CDR3 protein: CASSQVLSWSWGLGDNEQFF; CDR3 DNA: TGTGCCAGCAGCCAAGTCTTATCTTGGTCGTGGGGGCTCGGCGACAATGAGCAGTTCTTC
D gene: TRBD2; J gene: TRBJ2-7; clone size: .; V gene: TRBV7-9; CDR3 protein: CASSLVAGGSYEQYF; CDR3 DNA: TGTGCCAGCAGCTTAGTAGCGGGAGGGTCCTACGAGCAGTACTTC
D gene: .; J gene: TRBJ1-2; clone size: .; V gene: TRBV2; CDR3 protein: CASRRRQLNYGYTF; CDR3 DNA: TGTGCCAGCAGACGACGACAGCTTAACTATGGCTACACCTTC
D gene: TRBD2; J gene: TRBJ2-1; clone size: .; V gene: TRBV6-1; CDR3 protein: CASSGRLADYNEQFF; CDR3 DNA: TGTGCCAGCAGTGGTCGGCTAGCGGATTACAATGAGCAGTTCTTC
D gene: TRBD2; J gene: TRBJ2-3; clone size: .; V gene: TRBV4-3; CDR3 protein: CASSQGVASGGSTDTQYF; CDR3 DNA: TGCGCCAGCAGCCAAGGAGTGGCTAGCGGGGGGTCAACAGATACGCAGTATTTT
D gene: TRBD1; J gene: TRBJ2-1; clone size: .; V gene: TRBV18; CDR3 protein: CASSPSVVGQGRDEQFF; CDR3 DNA: TGTGCCAGCTCACCTTCTGTCGTGGGACAGGGAAGGGATGAGCAGTTCTTC
D gene: TRBD1; J gene: TRBJ1-1; clone size: .; V gene: TRBV10-2; CDR3 protein: CASQGQGAGEAFF; CDR3 DNA: TGCGCCAGCCAGGGACAGGGGGCTGGGGAAGCTTTCTTT
D gene: TRBD2; J gene: TRBJ2-2; clone size: .; V gene: TRBV29-1; CDR3 protein: CSVEGSGGNTGELFF; CDR3 DNA: TGCAGCGTTGAAGGAAGCGGGGGAAACACCGGGGAGCTGTTTTTT
D gene: TRBD1; J gene: TRBJ2-5; clone size: .; V gene: TRBV30; CDR3 protein: CAWSVDRVRTQYF; CDR3 DNA: TGTGCCTGGAGCGTCGACAGGGTTAGAACCCAGTACTTC
D gene: TRBD1; J gene: TRBJ1-2; clone size: once; V gene: TRBV30; CDR3 protein: CAWSYLILGQGVIYGYTF; CDR3 DNA: TGTGCCTGGAGTTACCTCATACTGGGACAGGGGGTGATCTATGGCTACACCTTC